These T cell receptor beta chains were read from a single sample in a study of identical twins. A single record per CDR3 protein comes from TCRdb applying MiXCR to the 5' RACE reads. Of roughly 690,000 distinct CDR3 sequences listed, about 20% are singletons. A further study also used this sample, focusing on T cells expressing NK-cell markers.

Sequencing input: PBMCs. These receptor sequences come from a woman younger than 35 in good health. Both conserved end residues are part of each CDR3. D genes are given only for firm matches. The size entry is marked missing in some rows and otherwise reads once, few, many or a size class.

j_gene: TRBJ2-7; abundance: NA; d_gene: NA; v_gene: TRBV2; CDR3nt: TGTGCCAGCAGTGAAGAAGGCAGGTGGAGCGAGCAGTACTTC; CDR3aa: CASSEEGRWSEQYF
j_gene: TRBJ2-7; abundance: NA; d_gene: TRBD1; v_gene: TRBV29-1; CDR3nt: TGCAGCGCCCGGACAGGGCTAACCTACGAGCAGTACTTC; CDR3aa: CSARTGLTYEQYF
j_gene: TRBJ2-2; abundance: NA; d_gene: TRBD2; v_gene: TRBV7-8; CDR3nt: TGTGCCATCTTACTAGCGGGAGGGCCGTTAAACACCGGGGAGCTGTTTTTT; CDR3aa: CAILLAGGPLNTGELFF
j_gene: TRBJ2-3; abundance: few; d_gene: NA; v_gene: TRBV10-3; CDR3nt: TGTGCCATCAATGGAGGTCTTAGAACAGATACGCAGTATTTT; CDR3aa: CAINGGLRTDTQYF
j_gene: TRBJ2-2; abundance: few; d_gene: NA; v_gene: TRBV9; CDR3nt: TGTGCCAGCAGCGTAGGGCGCACCGGGGAGCTGTTTTTT; CDR3aa: CASSVGRTGELFF
j_gene: TRBJ2-1; abundance: NA; d_gene: TRBD2; v_gene: TRBV24-1; CDR3nt: TGTGCCACCAGTGGAACTAGCGGGTACAATGAGCAGTTCTTC; CDR3aa: CATSGTSGYNEQFF
j_gene: TRBJ2-7; abundance: many; d_gene: TRBD1; v_gene: TRBV11-2; CDR3nt: TGTGCCAGCAGCTTACTCCTCGGGACAGGCGATTACTACGAGCAGTACTTC; CDR3aa: CASSLLLGTGDYYEQYF
j_gene: TRBJ2-7; abundance: few; d_gene: NA; v_gene: TRBV11-2; CDR3nt: TGTGCCAGCATGTCAGACGCCGCCTCCTACGAGCAGTACTTC; CDR3aa: CASMSDAASYEQYF
j_gene: TRBJ2-5; abundance: NA; d_gene: NA; v_gene: TRBV5-1; CDR3nt: TGCGCCAGCAGCTTCAACCAGAGGAAAGAGACCCAGTACTTC; CDR3aa: CASSFNQRKETQYF
j_gene: TRBJ2-7; abundance: many; d_gene: NA; v_gene: TRBV24-1; CDR3nt: TGTGCCACCAGTGGCCCCGAGTACGAGCAGTACTTC; CDR3aa: CATSGPEYEQYF
j_gene: TRBJ1-2; abundance: NA; d_gene: NA; v_gene: TRBV29-1; CDR3nt: TGCAGCGTTTCCTCAGGAACGACTAACTATGGCTACACCTTC; CDR3aa: CSVSSGTTNYGYTF
j_gene: TRBJ1-1; abundance: many; d_gene: NA; v_gene: TRBV12-3/TRBV12-4; CDR3nt: TGTGCCAGCAGATCAGGGGTTGGCACTGAAGCTTTCTTT; CDR3aa: CASRSGVGTEAFF
j_gene: TRBJ2-7; abundance: few; d_gene: TRBD1; v_gene: TRBV6-5; CDR3nt: TGTGCCAGCAGTTACTACGACAGGGGCGAGCAGTACTTC; CDR3aa: CASSYYDRGEQYF
j_gene: TRBJ2-1; abundance: few; d_gene: NA; v_gene: TRBV9; CDR3nt: TGTGCCAGCAGCCCCTCGGTACCTTACAATGAGCAGTTCTTC; CDR3aa: CASSPSVPYNEQFF
j_gene: TRBJ1-1; abundance: many; d_gene: NA; v_gene: TRBV20-1; CDR3nt: TGCAGTGCTAGAGGGGCCCGCTTCGACACTGAAGCTTTCTTT; CDR3aa: CSARGARFDTEAFF
j_gene: TRBJ2-7; abundance: NA; d_gene: TRBD1; v_gene: TRBV29-1; CDR3nt: TGCAGCGTCGGGACAGGGGAATACGAGCAGTACTTC; CDR3aa: CSVGTGEYEQYF
j_gene: TRBJ2-7; abundance: NA; d_gene: TRBD1; v_gene: TRBV7-2; CDR3nt: TGTGCCAGCAGCCCGGACAGGGTGGTAAAGGAGCAGTACTTC; CDR3aa: CASSPDRVVKEQYF
j_gene: TRBJ2-7; abundance: NA; d_gene: TRBD2; v_gene: TRBV6-2/TRBV6-3; CDR3nt: TGTGCCATCGGGAGGAGCGTTACCTACGAGCAGTACTTC; CDR3aa: CAIGRSVTYEQYF
j_gene: TRBJ2-6; abundance: NA; d_gene: TRBD1; v_gene: TRBV5-1; CDR3nt: TGCGCCAGCAGCGCGTGGACAGGGTATGGGGCCAACGTCCTGACTTTC; CDR3aa: CASSAWTGYGANVLTF
j_gene: TRBJ2-7; abundance: many; d_gene: NA; v_gene: TRBV12-3/TRBV12-4; CDR3nt: TGTGCCAGCAGTTCCCGGACTGGGACCTACGAGCAGTACTTC; CDR3aa: CASSSRTGTYEQYF
j_gene: TRBJ2-3; abundance: many; d_gene: NA; v_gene: TRBV12-3/TRBV12-4; CDR3nt: TGTGCCAGCACCTTCCAGGTAGATACGCAGTATTTT; CDR3aa: CASTFQVDTQYF
j_gene: TRBJ2-7; abundance: few; d_gene: TRBD2; v_gene: TRBV7-2; CDR3nt: TGTGCCAGCAGCTTAGGACTAGCGGATATGTACGAGCAGTACTTC; CDR3aa: CASSLGLADMYEQYF
j_gene: TRBJ2-3; abundance: NA; d_gene: NA; v_gene: TRBV29-1; CDR3nt: TGCAGCGTTGAAAGTTTGGGGGGCGATACGCAGTATTTT; CDR3aa: CSVESLGGDTQYF
j_gene: TRBJ1-3; abundance: few; d_gene: NA; v_gene: TRBV12-3/TRBV12-4; CDR3nt: TGTGCCAGCAGTTTACGGCACTCTGGAAACACCATATATTTT; CDR3aa: CASSLRHSGNTIYF
j_gene: TRBJ2-7; abundance: few; d_gene: NA; v_gene: TRBV5-1; CDR3nt: TGCGCCAGCAGCTTGGATCTATCGGGTGACGAGCAGTACTTC; CDR3aa: CASSLDLSGDEQYF